Reported below is one T cell receptor beta chain. Its antigen is still unknown. This CDR3 has 16 residues. The V gene end was trimmed by 0 bases and the J gene end by 2 bases; junction bases not matched to a gene: 6. CDR1 and CDR2 from the germline V gene are SGDLS and YYNGEE. The sample originates from a study of OX40 agonist ivuxolimab in advanced cancers. In the study overall: A history of anti-PD-1, anti-PD-L1 or anti-CTLA-4 therapy was acceptable, and more than 30% had some. Study findings and constraints: Several nonresponders also turned out to have low normalized T-cell clonal expansion.

Clones were read by immunoSEQ multiplex PCR, and TCRdb kept only the in-frame ones, dropping some. The repertoire has some 68,000 clones, about 87% of them found once; the top ten carry 0.95% to 1.3%. The sample in question was CD4+ or CD8+ T cells sorted from blood, obtained in a trial of the OX40 agonist ivuxolimab. The source is an adult with an advanced solid tumor such as melanoma, head and neck, liver or kidney cancer. The chain employs TRBV9 and TRBJ2-5, with TRBD2 matching over 8 bases. In DNA form, the CDR3 reads TGTGCCAGCAGCGTAGAAGGGGTAGCGGGGCAAGAGACCCAGTACTTC. This encodes CASSVEGVAGQETQYF.